These 21 T cell receptor beta chains were all obtained from the same sample, sequenced in a study of blood T cell repertoires in COVID-19. The table came from immunoSEQ multiplex PCR; TCRdb's copy has only in-frame clones and leaves some out. The sample lists approximately 60,000 clones, more than 60% occurring once. Sequences were obtained from peripheral blood. The receptor source for this set is a woman at least 80 years old with active or convalescent COVID-19.

This clone has more than one count but fewer than ten. An end of the junction differs from the germline gene, which may be a read error. The chain links TRBV7-9 to TRBJ1-2; 7 nucleotides align to TRBD1. Germline CDR1 and CDR2: SEHNR and FQNEAQ (reference sequence). The CDR3 runs 15 residues. CDR3 nucleotides: TGTGCCAGCACCTTAGGGGGTACAGGGGATCAAGGCTACACCTTC. Its translation is CASTLGGTGDQGYTF. Together with reference TRBV7-9 and TRBJ1-2, the CDR3 gives the full variable domain: DTGVSQNPRHKITKRGQNVTFRCDPISEHNRLYWYRQTLGQGPEFLTYFQNEAQLEKSRLLSDRFSAERPKGSFSTLEIQRTEQGDSAMYLCASTLGGTGDQGYTFGSGTRLTVV.

The V and J genes are TRBV5-1 and TRBJ2-7; 7 bases are a match to TRBD2. This CDR3 is 15 amino acids long. Germline loops: CDR1 SGHRS, CDR2 YFSETQ. J gave up 2 bases and V 6 bases, and 11 bases lay outside the gene matches. The CDR3 here is CASTSVGGSTYEQYF. In DNA, the CDR3 is TGCGCCAGCACTTCGGTCGGGGGGTCTACCTACGAGCAGTACTTC. Full variable domain (remainder filled in from reference TRBV5-1 and TRBJ2-7): KAGVTQTPRYLIKTRGQQVTLSCSPISGHRSVSWYQQTPGQGLQFLFEYFSETQRNKGNFPGRFSGRQFSNSRSEMNVSTLELGDSALYLCASTSVGGSTYEQYFGPGTRLTVT.

V usage is TRBV21-1 and J usage is TRBJ2-7; the listed D gene, TRBD1, was not tested against the DNA. TRBV21-1 is reported as a pseudogene. This CDR3 spans 15 amino acids. This chain's CDR3 is CASSTGTGSTYEQYF. In DNA, the CDR3 is TGTGCCAGCAGCACCGGGACAGGATCAACCTACGAGCAGTACTTC.

This clone turned up a few times. The CDR3 region has the DNA TGTGCCAGCAGCGGGACAGGGTCGTCCCACACCTTC. Translating it yields CASSGTGSSHTF. V is TRBV12-3 or TRBV12-4 and J is TRBJ1-2; TRBD1 matches at 9 bases. The trim removed 6 bases at V and 12 bases at J, leaving 8 bases unmatched. The CDR3 is 12 amino acids.

The rearrangement uses TRBV18 and TRBJ1-4; D is ambiguous. Germline CDR1 KGHSH, CDR2 LQKENI. The germline V and J ends were trimmed by 5 bases and 0 bases, with 7 bases remaining between them. CDR3 length: 14 residues. CDR3 in amino acids: CASSSGATNEKLFF. DNA for the CDR3: TGTGCCAGCTCATCGGGAGCAACTAATGAAAAACTGTTTTTT.

The V call is TRBV6-1, the J call TRBJ2-1, with D maybe TRBD2 (7 bases). This CDR3 comprises 16 residues. Germline CDR1 MNHNS, CDR2 SASEGT. V was trimmed by 0 bases and J by 2 bases, leaving 11 bases between them. CDR3 region: CASSEAGGVPYNEQFF. DNA of the CDR3: TGTGCCAGCAGTGAAGCAGGGGGGGTTCCCTACAATGAGCAGTTCTTC.

Only a few counts were recorded for this clone. V gene TRBV24-1 combines with J gene TRBJ2-1; D is possibly TRBD1 (6 bases). Germline V CDR1 and CDR2: KGHDR, SFDVKD. CDR3 length: 14 residues. Trimming took 3 bases from V and 6 from J, leaving 11 bases between them. CDR3 coding DNA: TGTGCCACCAGTGATCCTGGACAGACCAATGAGCAGTTCTTC. Translating gives CATSDPGQTNEQFF.

The chain uses TRBV11-3 and TRBJ2-1, with 8 bases aligning to TRBD1. The length of the CDR3 is 17 residues. The V gene end was trimmed by 4 bases and the J gene end by 10 bases; junction bases not matched to a gene: 18. CDR1 SGHNT and CDR2 YENEEA come from the germline V gene. The CDR3 here is CASSSPQSTGAAREQFF. Written as DNA, the CDR3 is TGTGCCAGCAGCTCGCCTCAGTCGACAGGGGCTGCCCGGGAGCAGTTCTTC.

The chain has TRBV7-9 and TRBJ2-5; no definite D call. The ends were cut back, 1 base at V and 1 base at J, with 7 bases in the middle. Per germline, CDR1 SEHNR and CDR2 FQNEAQ (reference sequence). This CDR3 is built from 14 residues. CDR3 coding DNA: TGTGCCAGCAGCTTAGTTACAGCCCAAGAGACCCAGTACTTC. Protein: CASSLVTAQETQYF.

A single count supports this clone. The CDR3: CAISVAMLTDTQYF. The CDR3 bases are TGTGCCATCAGTGTAGCGATGCTCACAGATACGCAGTATTTT. The chain joins TRBV10-3 to TRBJ2-3, with D tentatively TRBD2 (5 bases). This CDR3 has 14 residues. Germline V lookup: CDR1 ENHRY, CDR2 SYGVKD. Trimming removed 4 bases from V and 2 bases from J, with 10 bases in between.

The chain recombines TRBV4-1 with TRBJ2-3, with TRBD2 matching 7 bases. Germline-derived CDR1 and CDR2 are MGHRA and YSYEKL. V shed 1 base and J 1 base; nucleotides not matched to a gene: 8. This CDR3 has 17 residues. The CDR3, as DNA: TGCGCCAGCAGCCAAGGTCAGACTAGCCGGGGCACAGATACGCAGTATTTT. It is translated as CASSQGQTSRGTDTQYF.

The chain uses TRBV5-1 and TRBJ2-5; maybe TRBD1 (6 bases). CDR1 and CDR2 from the germline V gene are SGHRS and YFSETQ. The length of the CDR3 is 13 residues. The V end was cut by 4 bases, the J end by 4 bases, with 11 bases between. Written as DNA, the CDR3 is TGCGCCAGCAGCCGAACAGGGATAGAGACCCAGTACTTC. Its protein product is CASSRTGIETQYF.

The genes are TRBV30 and TRBJ1-5, with a tentative D call TRBD1 (5 bases). V lost 0 bases, J lost 1 base, and 7 bases lay in between. This CDR3 has 14 amino acids. Per germline, CDR1 GTSNPN and CDR2 SVGIG (reference sequence). CDR3 in amino acids: CAWSVGVSNQPQHF. The CDR3, as DNA: TGTGCCTGGAGTGTAGGGGTCAGCAATCAGCCCCAGCATTTT.

The rearrangement links TRBV5-1 to TRBJ1-5; D possibly corresponds to TRBD1 (6 bases). The CDR3 loop spans 15 amino acids. V was cut by 4 bases and J by 2 bases, with 13 bases left in between. The V gene's germline CDR1 is SGHRS and CDR2 YFSETQ. The CDR3: CASSPAGGGNQPQHF. The CDR3, as DNA: TGCGCCAGCAGCCCCGCGGGGGGCGGCAATCAGCCCCAGCATTTT.

The V and J genes are TRBV5-4 and TRBJ1-1; 7 positions agree with TRBD1. Trimming cost V 1 base and J 3 bases; bases outside gene matches: 9. The CDR3 sequence is 16 residues long. Germline V gene lookup returns CDR1 SGHNT and CDR2 YYREEE (reference sequence). CDR3 loop: CASSLHNDREDTEAFF. CDR3 DNA sequence: TGTGCCAGCAGCTTGCATAATGACAGGGAGGACACTGAAGCTTTCTTT.

The chain uses TRBV19 and TRBJ2-5; 8 positions match TRBD1. Trimming at V came to 3 bases and at J to 5 bases, leaving 11 bases not matched to a gene. CDR1 LNHDA and CDR2 SQIVND come from the germline V gene (reference sequence). The CDR3 runs to 16 residues. CDR3 nucleotide sequence: TGTGCCAGTAGTATCGGGGGAACAGGGGGATTGGAGACCCAGTACTTC. It yields the protein CASSIGGTGGLETQYF.

J is TRBJ2-5 and V is TRBV19; D is undetermined. Trimming took off 5 bases at V and 1 base at J, with 11 bases between the two ends. Germline CDR1 and CDR2: LNHDA and SQIVND (reference sequence). This CDR3 has 14 amino acids. In nucleotides, the CDR3 is TGTGCCAGTAGTCTCCGACTGAGCCAAGAGACCCAGTACTTC. This sequence encodes CASSLRLSQETQYF.

This sequence joins TRBV18 and TRBJ2-6; maybe TRBD2 (5 bases). Germline CDR1 reads KGHSH; CDR2 reads LQKENI. The V and J ends lost 4 bases and 1 base respectively, with 5 bases between them. The CDR3 contains 14 residues. The CDR3 nucleotides are TGTGCCAGCTCACGAGGGTCTGGGGCCAACGTCCTGACTTTC. Its protein is CASSRGSGANVLTF.

This chain connects TRBV5-1 to TRBJ2-3; D is ambiguous. Trimming removed 1 base from V and 5 bases from J, with 11 bases in between. The V gene's germline CDR1 is SGHRS and CDR2 YFSETQ. This CDR3 is built from 14 residues. Written as DNA, the CDR3 is TGCGCCAGCAGCTTGTCCCGGGTTGGAGATACGCAGTATTTT. It translates to CASSLSRVGDTQYF.

This clone was counted a single time. This chain links TRBV6-5 with TRBJ1-1; D gene unclear. Trimming shortened V by 6 bases and J by 3 bases, and 14 bases separated the two germline ends. The germline V gene encodes CDR1 MNHEY and CDR2 SVGAGI. The CDR3 runs 14 residues. DNA for the CDR3: TGTGCCAGCAGCCCGCGAGGGCCATACACTGAAGCTTTCTTT. This gives the protein CASSPRGPYTEAFF.

V usage is TRBV19 and J usage is TRBJ1-5, with 9 bases lining up with TRBD1. Trimming cost V 3 bases and J 7 bases; bases outside gene matches: 4. The CDR3 runs to 14 residues. Germline lookup yields CDR1 LNHDA and CDR2 SQIVND (reference sequence). The CDR3: CASSIEQGAQPQHF. The CDR3 DNA reads as TGTGCCAGTAGTATTGAACAGGGGGCACAGCCCCAGCATTTT.